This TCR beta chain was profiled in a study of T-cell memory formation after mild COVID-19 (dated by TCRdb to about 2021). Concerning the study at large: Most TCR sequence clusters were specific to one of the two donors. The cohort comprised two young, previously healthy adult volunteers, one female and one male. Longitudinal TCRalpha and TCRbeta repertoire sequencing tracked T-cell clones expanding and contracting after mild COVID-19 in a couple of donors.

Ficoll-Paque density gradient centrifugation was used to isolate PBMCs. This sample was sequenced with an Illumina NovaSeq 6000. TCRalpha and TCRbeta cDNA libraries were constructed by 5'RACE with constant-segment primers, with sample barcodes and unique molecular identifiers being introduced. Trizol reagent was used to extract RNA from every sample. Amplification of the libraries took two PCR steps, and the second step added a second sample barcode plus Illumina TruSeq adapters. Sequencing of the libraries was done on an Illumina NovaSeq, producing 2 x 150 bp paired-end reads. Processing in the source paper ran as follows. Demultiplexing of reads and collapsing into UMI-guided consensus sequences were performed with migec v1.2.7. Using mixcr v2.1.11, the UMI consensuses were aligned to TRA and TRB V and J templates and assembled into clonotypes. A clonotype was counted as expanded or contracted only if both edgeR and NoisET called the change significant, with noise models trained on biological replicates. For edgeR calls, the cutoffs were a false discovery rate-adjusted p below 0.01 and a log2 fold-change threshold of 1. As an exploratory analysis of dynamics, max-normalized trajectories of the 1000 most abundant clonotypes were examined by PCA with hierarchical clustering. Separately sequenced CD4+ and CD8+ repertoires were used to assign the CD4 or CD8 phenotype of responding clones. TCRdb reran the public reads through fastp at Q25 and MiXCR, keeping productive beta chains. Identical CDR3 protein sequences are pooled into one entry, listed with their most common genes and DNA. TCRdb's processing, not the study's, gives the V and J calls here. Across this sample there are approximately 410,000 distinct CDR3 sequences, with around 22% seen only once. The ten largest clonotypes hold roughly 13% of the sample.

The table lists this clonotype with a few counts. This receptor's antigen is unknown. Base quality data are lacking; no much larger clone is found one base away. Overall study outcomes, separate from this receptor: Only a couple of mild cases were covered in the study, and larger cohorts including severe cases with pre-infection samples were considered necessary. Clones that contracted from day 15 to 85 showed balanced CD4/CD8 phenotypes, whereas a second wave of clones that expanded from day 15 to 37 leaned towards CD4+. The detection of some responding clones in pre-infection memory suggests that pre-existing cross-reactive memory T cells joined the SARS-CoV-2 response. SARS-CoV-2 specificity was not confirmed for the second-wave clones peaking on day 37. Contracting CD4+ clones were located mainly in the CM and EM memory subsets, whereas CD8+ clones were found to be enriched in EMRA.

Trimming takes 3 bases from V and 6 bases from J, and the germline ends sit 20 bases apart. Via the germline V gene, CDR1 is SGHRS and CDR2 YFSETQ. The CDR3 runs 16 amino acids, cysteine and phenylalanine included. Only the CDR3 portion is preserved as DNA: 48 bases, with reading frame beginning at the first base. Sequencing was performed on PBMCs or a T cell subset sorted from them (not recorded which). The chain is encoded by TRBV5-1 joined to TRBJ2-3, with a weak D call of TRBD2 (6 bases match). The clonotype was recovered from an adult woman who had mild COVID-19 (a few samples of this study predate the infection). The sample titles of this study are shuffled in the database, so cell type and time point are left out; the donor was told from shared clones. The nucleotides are TGCGCCAGCAGCTACGGACTAACGGGGAATGGGGATACGCAGTATTTT. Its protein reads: CASSYGLTGNGDTQYF.